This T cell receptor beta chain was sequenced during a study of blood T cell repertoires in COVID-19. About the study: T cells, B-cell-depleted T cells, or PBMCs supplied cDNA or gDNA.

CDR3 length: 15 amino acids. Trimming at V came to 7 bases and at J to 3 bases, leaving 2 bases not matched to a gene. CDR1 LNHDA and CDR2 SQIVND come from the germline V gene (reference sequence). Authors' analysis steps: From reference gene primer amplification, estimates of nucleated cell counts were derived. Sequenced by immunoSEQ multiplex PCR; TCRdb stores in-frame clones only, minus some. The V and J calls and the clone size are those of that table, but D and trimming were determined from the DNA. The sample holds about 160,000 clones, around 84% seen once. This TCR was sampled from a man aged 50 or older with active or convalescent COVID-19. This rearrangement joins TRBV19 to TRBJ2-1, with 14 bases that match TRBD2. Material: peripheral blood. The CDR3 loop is CASIGTSGGYNEQFF. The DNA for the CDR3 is TGTGCCAGTATAGGGACTAGCGGGGGCTACAATGAGCAGTTCTTC.